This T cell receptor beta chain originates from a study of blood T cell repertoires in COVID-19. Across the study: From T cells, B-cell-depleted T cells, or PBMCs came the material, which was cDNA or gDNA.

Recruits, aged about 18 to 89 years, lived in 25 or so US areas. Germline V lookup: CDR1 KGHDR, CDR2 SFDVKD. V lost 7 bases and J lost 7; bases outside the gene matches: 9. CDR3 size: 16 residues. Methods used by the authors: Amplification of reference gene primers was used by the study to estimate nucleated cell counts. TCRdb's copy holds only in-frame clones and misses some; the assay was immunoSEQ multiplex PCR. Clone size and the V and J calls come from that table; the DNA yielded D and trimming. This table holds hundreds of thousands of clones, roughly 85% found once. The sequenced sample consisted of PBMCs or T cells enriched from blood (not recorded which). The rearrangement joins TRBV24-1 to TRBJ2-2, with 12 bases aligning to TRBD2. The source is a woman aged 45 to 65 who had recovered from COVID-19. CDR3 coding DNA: TGTGCCACCAGCGGTGCTAGCGGGGGGGCTAGCGGGGAGCTGTTTTTT. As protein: CATSGASGGASGELFF.